A single sample gave rise to the 15 T cell receptor beta chains below, sequenced in a study of T-cell reconstitution after alpha-beta-depleted transplantation in children. Researchers prepared the TCRbeta library using unique molecular identifiers, the study reports. A single record per CDR3 protein comes from TCRdb applying MiXCR to the PCR reads. The repertoire holds approximately 350,000 distinct CDR3 sequences, with 15% to 20% as singletons. This specimen was PBMCs, mostly from graft donor cells, taken 360 days after TCRalphabeta/CD19-depleted stem cell transplant. Receptor source: a male patient aged 2 to 10 who had a stem cell transplant for acute lymphoblastic leukemia, so the T cells may come from the graft donor.

This chain links TRBV20-1 with TRBJ1-3; TRBD1 is a possible D gene (6 bases). Trimming took 6 bases from V and 0 from J, leaving 12 bases between them. The CDR3 extends over 14 amino acids. The germline V gene encodes CDR1 DFQATT and CDR2 SNEGSKA (reference sequence). The CDR3 DNA is TGCAGTGCCTCCGACAGGCCCTCTGGAAACACCATATATTTT. This encodes CSASDRPSGNTIYF.

This clonotype appeared a few times. The chain links TRBV4-3 to TRBJ2-1, with D tentatively TRBD2 (5 bases). V dropped 4 bases and J dropped 0 bases, with 10 bases sitting between them. Looked up from germline, CDR1 is LGHNA and CDR2 is YSLEER. The CDR3 spans 15 residues. CDR3 in amino acids: CASSPGGYSYNEQFF. The CDR3, as DNA: TGCGCCAGCAGCCCCGGAGGATACTCCTACAATGAGCAGTTCTTC.

This clonotype was seen ten or more times. The V and J genes are TRBV10-3 and TRBJ2-2, with 9 nucleotides matching TRBD1. Germline V CDR1 and CDR2: ENHRY, SYGVKD. The CDR3 is made up of 14 amino acids. V shed 6 bases and J 4 bases; nucleotides not matched to a gene: 3. CDR3 sequence: CAIRGQGATGELFF. The DNA for the CDR3 is TGTGCCATCAGGGGACAGGGAGCCACCGGGGAGCTGTTTTTT.

Many counts were recorded for this clonotype. The J gene is TRBJ1-1, the V gene TRBV4-3; D gene ambiguous. The germline gives CDR1 LGHNA, CDR2 YSLEER. The V end lost 0 bases, the J end lost 0 bases, and 14 bases lay between the germline ends. This CDR3 has 17 residues. CDR3 sequence (DNA): TGCGCCAGCAGCCAAGAACAGTTGCGACGGCTGAACACTGAAGCTTTCTTT. Encoded protein: CASSQEQLRRLNTEAFF.

The rearrangement links TRBV5-6 to TRBJ2-7; D is unresolved. With 0 bases removed from V and 6 bases from J, the gap between germline ends came to 10 bases. This CDR3 region has 13 residues. CDR1 is SGHDT, CDR2 YYEEEE, per germline. CDR3 protein: CASSLAGWGEQYF. CDR3 bases: TGTGCCAGCAGCTTGGCCGGTTGGGGCGAGCAGTACTTC.

This clonotype has just a few counts. V is TRBV14 and J is TRBJ2-5; a possible D gene is TRBD2 (5 bases). The V gene lost 4 bases and the J gene lost 2 bases, with 14 bases spanning the gap. CDR3 length equals 15 residues. In germline, CDR1 is SGHDN, CDR2 FVKESK. The CDR3 DNA reads as TGTGCCAGCAGCCGATCCCTAGCTGCGCAAGAGACCCAGTACTTC. Encoded protein: CASSRSLAAQETQYF.

This clonotype was seen more than once but under ten times. The rearrangement links TRBV18 to TRBJ1-1; no definite D call. The CDR3 is 12 residues long. The germline V gene has CDR1 KGHSH and CDR2 LQKENI. With 3 bases removed from V and 4 bases from J, the gap between germline ends came to 6 bases. DNA for the CDR3: TGTGCCAGCTCACCCTGGGTCACTGAAGCTTTCTTT. It specifies CASSPWVTEAFF.

A note on this clonotype: Likely a read error: the CDR3 ends without its conserved phenylalanine or tryptophan. The chain links TRBV28 to TRBJ2-5; D may be TRBD2 (5 bases). The CDR3 covers 14 residues. Germline CDR1 is MDHEN and CDR2 is SYDVKM. V was trimmed by 2 bases and J by 4 bases, leaving 11 bases between them. The DNA for the CDR3 is TGTGCCAGCAGTTTAGTATTGGGGAGAGAGACCCAGTACTAC. It specifies CASSLVLGRETQYY.

This chain uses TRBV5-1 with TRBJ2-1; 8 bases are shared with TRBD1. After removal of 0 bases from V and 9 bases from J, the junction contained 5 bases not matched to a gene. This CDR3 is built from 14 residues. Germline V gene data show CDR1 as SGHRS and CDR2 as YFSETQ. For the CDR3, the DNA is TGCGCCAGCAGCTTGGCCGGGGACAGGAGTGAGCAGTTCTTC. Its translation is CASSLAGDRSEQFF.

Comments on this clonotype: At one end, the junction sequence differs from germline, possibly due to a read error. The chain links TRBV20-1 to TRBJ2-7; D is perhaps TRBD2 (6 bases). The CDR3 is 17 amino acids. Germline V CDR1 and CDR2: DFQATT, SNEGSKA (reference sequence). CDR3 sequence: CSARDAPQGLYSYEQYF. The CDR3 DNA is TGCAGCGCTAGAGATGCGCCTCAGGGACTTTACTCCTACGAGCAGTACTTC.

The chain has TRBV10-3 and TRBJ1-1; weak D call: TRBD1 (6 bases). Trimming took off 8 bases at V and 3 bases at J, with 16 bases between the two ends. Germline V gene lookup returns CDR1 ENHRY and CDR2 SYGVKD. The CDR3 runs to 14 residues. The DNA for the CDR3 is TGTGCCATCCGAAGTAGGGGGTTTGACACTGAAGCTTTCTTT. Protein product: CAIRSRGFDTEAFF.

This clonotype was detected only a few times. The chain has TRBV24-1 and TRBJ2-1, with TRBD2 identical over 9 bases. The CDR3 is 17 residues long. Looked up from germline, CDR1 is KGHDR and CDR2 is SFDVKD. V was clipped by 3 bases and J by 9 bases; unmatched bases: 14. The CDR3 loop is CATSDPTSGLSLGEQFF. In DNA form, the CDR3 reads TGTGCCACCAGTGATCCCACTAGCGGGTTATCTCTCGGTGAGCAGTTCTTC.

There are a few counts of this clonotype. This chain uses TRBV28 with TRBJ2-5, with D unresolved. V lost 5 bases, J lost 5 bases, and 12 bases lay in between. The germline gives CDR1 MDHEN, CDR2 SYDVKM. This CDR3 is 13 amino acids long. In DNA, the CDR3 is TGTGCCAGCAGTCACCGGGCAGCGGAGACCCAGTACTTC. It translates to CASSHRAAETQYF.

The rearrangement uses TRBV7-9 and TRBJ1-3; 8 bases are shared with TRBD1. The germline V gene encodes CDR1 SEHNR and CDR2 FQNEAQ (reference sequence). The J segment lost 3 bases and the V segment lost 4 bases, leaving 5 bases of the junction unmatched. This CDR3 is built from 15 residues. CDR3 amino acids: CASSYAGGFGNTIYF. DNA for the CDR3: TGTGCCAGCAGCTACGCAGGGGGCTTTGGAAACACCATATATTTT.

The J gene is TRBJ2-7, the V gene TRBV6-5; D is ambiguous. The length of the CDR3 is 14 residues. Germline lookup yields CDR1 MNHEY and CDR2 SVGAGI. V was pared by 2 bases and J by 4 bases, with 12 bases between. The CDR3 sequence: CASSYEGQAYEQYF. For the CDR3, the DNA is TGTGCCAGCAGTTACGAAGGGCAGGCTTACGAGCAGTACTTC.